These T cell receptor beta chains were read from a single sample in a study of T-cell reconstitution after alpha-beta-depleted transplantation in children. TCRdb re-called the PCR reads with MiXCR, one entry per CDR3 protein. The table has about a million distinct CDR3 sequences, 25% to 35% seen once. The starting material was PBMCs, mostly from graft donor cells, obtained 360 days after TCRalphabeta/CD19-depleted stem cell transplant. These receptors were collected from a boy younger than two who had a stem cell transplant for SCID, so the T cells may come from the graft donor. The CDR3 runs from the conserved cysteine through the conserved F or W. The order of the fields is J gene, V gene, CDR3 length, CDR3 protein.

J gene: TRBJ2-7; V gene: TRBV29-1; CDR3 length: 14; CDR3 protein: CSVVHTTSSYEQYF
J gene: TRBJ2-1; V gene: TRBV6-1; CDR3 length: 15; CDR3 protein: CASSPLTGVYNEQFF
J gene: TRBJ2-3; V gene: TRBV30; CDR3 length: 16; CDR3 protein: CAWSRPGRRWVDTQYF
J gene: TRBJ1-5; V gene: TRBV7-2; CDR3 length: 15; CDR3 protein: CASSLARGARQPQHF
J gene: TRBJ1-2; V gene: TRBV28; CDR3 length: 13; CDR3 protein: CASSVGSLYGYTF
J gene: TRBJ2-3; V gene: TRBV20-1; CDR3 length: 15; CDR3 protein: CSAIRRRGTTDTQYF
J gene: TRBJ2-1; V gene: TRBV29-1; CDR3 length: 11; CDR3 protein: CSVLTGNEQFF
J gene: TRBJ2-3; V gene: TRBV11-2; CDR3 length: 16; CDR3 protein: CASSHRGWGVADTQYF
J gene: TRBJ2-1; V gene: TRBV20-1; CDR3 length: 13; CDR3 protein: CSARVGAPNEQFF
J gene: TRBJ1-1; V gene: TRBV6-1; CDR3 length: 15; CDR3 protein: CASRRLTGRNTEAFF
J gene: TRBJ2-6; V gene: TRBV6-1; CDR3 length: 19; CDR3 protein: CASSRRYFGQGSGANVLTF
J gene: TRBJ2-3; V gene: TRBV28; CDR3 length: 16; CDR3 protein: CASSLWPSGGADTQYF
J gene: TRBJ2-1; V gene: TRBV4-1; CDR3 length: 19; CDR3 protein: CASSQVGLAGGLTYNEQFF
J gene: TRBJ2-7; V gene: TRBV20-1; CDR3 length: 14; CDR3 protein: CSAKGVGDPYEQYF
J gene: TRBJ2-3; V gene: TRBV24-1; CDR3 length: 15; CDR3 protein: CATSPAGRSTDTQYF
J gene: TRBJ2-1; V gene: TRBV11-2; CDR3 length: 16; CDR3 protein: CASSLPSGPRVNEQFF
J gene: TRBJ1-2; V gene: TRBV7-9; CDR3 length: 14; CDR3 protein: CASSPLTGYGGYTF
J gene: TRBJ2-5; V gene: TRBV7-9; CDR3 length: 16; CDR3 protein: CASSPHGQGVGETQYF
J gene: TRBJ2-7; V gene: TRBV20-1; CDR3 length: 10; CDR3 protein: CSASRREQYF
J gene: TRBJ2-1; V gene: TRBV20-1; CDR3 length: 15; CDR3 protein: CSARDYRATPGEQFF
J gene: TRBJ2-1; V gene: TRBV20-1; CDR3 length: 13; CDR3 protein: CSVTRWGGPGQFF
J gene: TRBJ2-1; V gene: TRBV7-9; CDR3 length: 17; CDR3 protein: CASSFAITRATDNEQFF
J gene: TRBJ2-5; V gene: TRBV15; CDR3 length: 16; CDR3 protein: CATSRVGGPGVETQYF
J gene: TRBJ1-4; V gene: TRBV29-1; CDR3 length: 13; CDR3 protein: CSVAGTDNEKLFF
J gene: TRBJ2-7; V gene: TRBV3-1; CDR3 length: 18; CDR3 protein: CASSQDTLEGSSLYEQYF
J gene: TRBJ1-3; V gene: TRBV15; CDR3 length: 14; CDR3 protein: CATSLGTAGNTIYF
J gene: TRBJ2-1; V gene: TRBV4-3; CDR3 length: 15; CDR3 protein: CASSPLAGGHNEQFF
J gene: TRBJ2-5; V gene: TRBV29-1; CDR3 length: 12; CDR3 protein: CSVAGDWKTQYF
J gene: TRBJ2-2; V gene: TRBV7-6; CDR3 length: 14; CDR3 protein: CASSDDLNTGELFF
J gene: TRBJ2-3; V gene: TRBV12-3/TRBV12-4; CDR3 length: 13; CDR3 protein: CASSFQRPDTQYF
J gene: TRBJ1-1; V gene: TRBV11-1; CDR3 length: 14; CDR3 protein: CASSGRDSPTDTFF
J gene: TRBJ1-4; V gene: TRBV20-1; CDR3 length: 13; CDR3 protein: CSAREPAGEKLFF
J gene: TRBJ1-1; V gene: TRBV28; CDR3 length: 15; CDR3 protein: CASSLPGIPNTEAFF
J gene: TRBJ2-4; V gene: TRBV29-1; CDR3 length: 15; CDR3 protein: CSRWINPYAKNIQYF
J gene: TRBJ2-2; V gene: TRBV14; CDR3 length: 14; CDR3 protein: CASSPLGRAGELFF
J gene: TRBJ2-7; V gene: TRBV2; CDR3 length: 12; CDR3 protein: CASNRAGNEQYF
J gene: TRBJ1-4; V gene: TRBV15; CDR3 length: 16; CDR3 protein: CATSGAPRADNEKLFF
J gene: TRBJ2-5; V gene: TRBV5-6; CDR3 length: 16; CDR3 protein: CASSLAEPTGKETQYF
J gene: TRBJ2-7; V gene: TRBV7-2; CDR3 length: 16; CDR3 protein: CASSHHSFGSSYEQYF
J gene: TRBJ2-5; V gene: TRBV5-8; CDR3 length: 13; CDR3 protein: CASSLLVLETQYF
J gene: TRBJ2-3; V gene: TRBV5-1; CDR3 length: 11; CDR3 protein: CASGAADTQYF
J gene: TRBJ2-1; V gene: TRBV27; CDR3 length: 13; CDR3 protein: CASSLYGGDEQFF
J gene: TRBJ2-1; V gene: TRBV28; CDR3 length: 14; CDR3 protein: CASSLPGGFNEQFF
J gene: TRBJ2-2; V gene: TRBV5-1; CDR3 length: 15; CDR3 protein: CASSLPTASTGELFF
J gene: TRBJ2-4; V gene: TRBV7-2; CDR3 length: 16; CDR3 protein: CASSLERGGAKNIQYF
J gene: TRBJ2-3; V gene: TRBV4-1; CDR3 length: 14; CDR3 protein: CASSHLGEANTQYF
J gene: TRBJ1-1; V gene: TRBV20-1; CDR3 length: 14; CDR3 protein: CSAFAGTVNTEAFF
J gene: TRBJ2-7; V gene: TRBV3-1; CDR3 length: 11; CDR3 protein: CASGIKNEQYF
J gene: TRBJ2-7; V gene: TRBV29-1; CDR3 length: 12; CDR3 protein: CSVTGGGYEQYF